This T cell receptor beta chain was recorded in a study of vaccination and CD4 T cells after COVID-19. This clonotype is labeled medium-sized. Antigen specificity is unknown. In germline, CDR1 is DFQATT, CDR2 SNEGSKA (reference sequence). V was clipped by 5 bases and J by 5 bases, with 10 bases between them. This CDR3 contains 12 residues. Cultured CD4+ T cell DNA underwent sequencing with the Oncomine TCR Beta short-read assay. The source of extracted genomic DNA was cultured CD4+ T cells. TCRdb called the PCR reads again in MiXCR, with one record for every CDR3 protein. The data hold more than 6,500 distinct CDR3 sequences, with approximately 33% observed a single time. Treatment in this sample: roughly 11-day PBMC culture with coronavirus spike peptide pools or control peptides (ViraFEST assay). Samples of CD4+ T cells were obtained from the unexposed donor before the COVID-19 pandemic (2011-2018). After being plated at two million per well, PBMCs were cultured with 9 to 10 IU/ml IL-2 and approximately 9.6 ug/ml peptide pools.

The clonotype comes from a human donor in good health. Specimen: CD4+ T cells from blood, cultured in vitro. The chain couples TRBV20-1 to TRBJ1-5, with D hard to call. The CDR3 DNA reads TGCAGTGCTCCCATCCGGGATCAGCCCCAGCATTTT. Protein product: CSAPIRDQPQHF.